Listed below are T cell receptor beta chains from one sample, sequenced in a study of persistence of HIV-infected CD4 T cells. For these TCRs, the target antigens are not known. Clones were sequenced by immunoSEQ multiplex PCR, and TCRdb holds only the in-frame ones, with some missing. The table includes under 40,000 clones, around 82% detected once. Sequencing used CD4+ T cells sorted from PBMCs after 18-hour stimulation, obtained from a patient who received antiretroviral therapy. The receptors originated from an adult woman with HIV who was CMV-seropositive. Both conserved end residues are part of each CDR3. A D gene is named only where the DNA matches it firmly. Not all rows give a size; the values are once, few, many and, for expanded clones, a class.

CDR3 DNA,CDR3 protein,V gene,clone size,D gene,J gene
TGTGCCAGCAGCTACCGGACAGGTTCTAATTCACCCCTCCACTTT,CASSYRTGSNSPLHF,TRBV5-8,NA,TRBD1,TRBJ1-6
TGTGCCAGCAGCTCGACCGGGACCAGTTCTTACGAGCAGTACTTC,CASSSTGTSSYEQYF,TRBV5-4,few,NA,TRBJ2-7
TGTGCCAGCTCATCGCAGGGGGCTTTTGGGGCCAACGTCCTGACTTTC,CASSSQGAFGANVLTF,TRBV18,NA,TRBD1,TRBJ2-6
TGTGCCAGCAGCCAATCAGACGGCCGGAGCAATCAGCCCCAGCATTTT,CASSQSDGRSNQPQHF,TRBV3-1/TRBV3-2,NA,NA,TRBJ1-5
TGCGCCAGCAGCCTCGCCCCTATGGGGGGGGGCGGGGAGACCCAGTACTTC,CASSLAPMGGGGETQYF,TRBV4-1,NA,NA,TRBJ2-5
TGTGCCAGCAGCCTCCCGGACAGGATGACTGAAGCTTTCTTT,CASSLPDRMTEAFF,TRBV5-4,NA,TRBD1,TRBJ1-1
TGTGCCAGCAGTTATGACACTGAAGCTTTCTTT,CASSYDTEAFF,TRBV6-2/TRBV6-3,NA,NA,TRBJ1-1
TGTGCCAGCAGCGCCCTAAGACAGTCTGAAGCTTTCTTT,CASSALRQSEAFF,TRBV6-5,few,NA,TRBJ1-1
TGCAGCGTCACCACAAGGACCGGGATTGACGAGCAGTACTTC,CSVTTRTGIDEQYF,TRBV29-1,NA,NA,TRBJ2-7
TGTGCCAGCAGCTCAGACACAGATACGCAGTATTTT,CASSSDTDTQYF,TRBV5-6,NA,NA,TRBJ2-3
TGTGCCTGGAATTCCAAAGCGGGGGGCACAGATACGCAGTATTTT,CAWNSKAGGTDTQYF,TRBV30,NA,TRBD2,TRBJ2-3
TGTGCCAGCAGCCAAACGGGGGGAAACACAGATACGCAGTATTTT,CASSQTGGNTDTQYF,TRBV4-2,NA,TRBD2,TRBJ2-3
TGTGCCAGCAGCTTACTAACGAGGAACACTGAAGCTTTCTTT,CASSLLTRNTEAFF,TRBV7-9,NA,NA,TRBJ1-1
TGTGCCAGCAACCGGGGGGCAGGGCCTAATGAAAAACTGTTTTTT,CASNRGAGPNEKLFF,TRBV9,NA,NA,TRBJ1-4
TGTGCCAGCAGCTTAGGGGGGGGAGTTAAGAGCTACACCTTC,CASSLGGGVKSYTF,TRBV7-2,NA,NA,TRBJ1-2
TGTGCCAGCAGCTCTAACCTCGCGACCACTGGGGAGCAGTACTTC,CASSSNLATTGEQYF,TRBV5-5,NA,NA,TRBJ2-7
TGTGCCAGCAGTTTCCAGGGTTCCGGCGGCTACACCTTC,CASSFQGSGGYTF,TRBV27,NA,NA,TRBJ1-2
TGTGCCAGCAGCTTGCGGCAGGTCAATGAGCAGTTCTTC,CASSLRQVNEQFF,TRBV5-6,NA,NA,TRBJ2-1
TGTGCCAGCAGTCCCGCGCCAACCGGGACAGGGTTCGGGATTCAGTACTTC,CASSPAPTGTGFGIQYF,TRBV27,NA,TRBD1,TRBJ2-4
TGTGCCAGTAGTAAGAGTCGCCTGTGGGGGGAAAAACTGTTTTTT,CASSKSRLWGEKLFF,TRBV19,NA,NA,TRBJ1-4
TGTGCCAGCAGCACAACAGGGACTGGAAACACCATATATTTT,CASSTTGTGNTIYF,TRBV11-1,NA,NA,TRBJ1-3
TGTGCCAGCAGCGAGGGCGGGGCAGCTGCTAACTATGGCTATACCTTC,CASSEGGAAANYGYTF,TRBV7-2,NA,NA,TRBJ1-2
TGTGCCAGCAGTGGTGACACCATCACTGAAGCTTTCTTT,CASSGDTITEAFF,TRBV25-1,NA,NA,TRBJ1-1
TGTGCCAGCAGCCTAGAGATGGGCAGGGTATCGCATTTT,CASSLEMGRVSHF,TRBV7-2,NA,NA,TRBJ1-5
TGTGCCAGCAGCCCCGCAGGGGCCCGAGAGACCCAGTACTTC,CASSPAGARETQYF,TRBV7-6,once,NA,TRBJ2-5
TGTGCCAGCAGCTCGGACATCAATAGCAATCAGCCCCAGCATTTT,CASSSDINSNQPQHF,TRBV7-8,NA,NA,TRBJ1-5
TGTGCCAGCAGTGCCCCCCTGGGGAGCGGCGGAGGGGAGACCCAGTACTTC,CASSAPLGSGGGETQYF,TRBV28,medium-sized,NA,TRBJ2-5
TGTGCCAGCAGCCAAGAATCGGACAGCGAAGCTTTCTTT,CASSQESDSEAFF,TRBV14,NA,NA,TRBJ1-1
TGTGCCAGCTCACCCTGGACAACGAACACCGGGGAGCTGTTTTTT,CASSPWTTNTGELFF,TRBV18,NA,NA,TRBJ2-2
TGTGCCAGCAGCCAAATGGCTTCCGTTAGGGATACGCAGTATTTT,CASSQMASVRDTQYF,TRBV3-1/TRBV3-2,NA,NA,TRBJ2-3
TGTGCCAGCAGTTACTCCTCGGGGTTTACACAAGAGACCCAGTACTTC,CASSYSSGFTQETQYF,TRBV6-6,NA,NA,TRBJ2-5
TGTGCCAGCAAAAGGGCGGGGGACAGGGGGACTATCGAGCAGTTCTTC,CASKRAGDRGTIEQFF,TRBV2,NA,TRBD1,TRBJ2-1
TGTGCCAGCAGCTTGGGCGGGAGTGGAGAGACCCAGTACTTC,CASSLGGSGETQYF,TRBV5-4,NA,TRBD2,TRBJ2-5
TGTGCCAGCAGCTTGGATAGGGGGCGAGATCAGCCCCAGCATTTT,CASSLDRGRDQPQHF,TRBV5-4,NA,TRBD1,TRBJ1-5
TGTGCCAGCAGCTTACAGTTAGATACGCAGTATTTT,CASSLQLDTQYF,TRBV7-9,NA,NA,TRBJ2-3
TGTGCCAGCAGTAAGGAGACAGGGGGCTCTGGAAACACCATATATTTT,CASSKETGGSGNTIYF,TRBV2,NA,TRBD1,TRBJ1-3
TGTGCCAGCAGCTTCGGGACGGATTATGGCTACACCTTC,CASSFGTDYGYTF,TRBV7-6,NA,NA,TRBJ1-2
TGTGCCAGTAGAGGGACAGTCCTCAATCAGCCCCAGCATTTT,CASRGTVLNQPQHF,TRBV19,NA,TRBD1,TRBJ1-5
TGTGCCAGCAGCCGGGGACAGGCGAGGTCGAACACTGAAGCTTTCTTT,CASSRGQARSNTEAFF,TRBV11-1,NA,TRBD1,TRBJ1-1
TGTGCCAGCAGTGGAGGACAAACCCTTTATGGCTACACCTTC,CASSGGQTLYGYTF,TRBV7-2,NA,NA,TRBJ1-2
TGTGCCAGCAGCTCGGCGGGACAGAGGTTCGCGAACACCGGGGAGCTGTTTTTT,CASSSAGQRFANTGELFF,TRBV7-2,NA,NA,TRBJ2-2
TGTGCCACCAGCGGAGGGACTTCCTGGGTTGAAGCTTTCTTT,CATSGGTSWVEAFF,TRBV15,NA,NA,TRBJ1-1
TGTGCCAGCAGTTTTAATCGAGGAGATACGCAGTATTTT,CASSFNRGDTQYF,TRBV12-3/TRBV12-4,NA,NA,TRBJ2-3
TGTGCCAGCAGTGGACAGGGGAAAAACACTGAAGCTTTCTTT,CASSGQGKNTEAFF,TRBV2,NA,TRBD1,TRBJ1-1
TGCAGTGTGGAGGAAGGCGAGACCCAGTACTTC,CSVEEGETQYF,TRBV20-1,NA,NA,TRBJ2-5
TGTGCCAGCAGCCCAAGCGGGGGGCATACCGGGGAGCTGTTTTTT,CASSPSGGHTGELFF,TRBV14,NA,TRBD2,TRBJ2-2
TGCGCCAGCAGCTTGGGCAGGGATAGCACAGATACGCAGTATTTT,CASSLGRDSTDTQYF,TRBV5-1,once,NA,TRBJ2-3
TGTGCCAGCAGCCGAATGGGACCTACCACTGGCTACACCTTC,CASSRMGPTTGYTF,TRBV5-4,NA,NA,TRBJ1-2
TGTGCCAGCAGCTTAGGGGGTGACAGTGAAGCTTTCTTT,CASSLGGDSEAFF,TRBV11-3,NA,NA,TRBJ1-1
TGTGCCAGTAGTATACGGGGATCGATAACCTACAATGAGCAGTTCTTC,CASSIRGSITYNEQFF,TRBV19,few,NA,TRBJ2-1
TGTGCCAGCAGCTTAGTGGGGGTCGAAGCTTTCTTT,CASSLVGVEAFF,TRBV7-9,NA,NA,TRBJ1-1
TGCAGCGTTGTCCCGGGACAGACGGAAGCTTTCTTT,CSVVPGQTEAFF,TRBV29-1,NA,TRBD1,TRBJ1-1
TGTGCCAGTAGTGCCGACAGGGTCGAGACCCAGTACTTC,CASSADRVETQYF,TRBV19,NA,TRBD1,TRBJ2-5
TGCGCCAGCAGCCCGACAGGGATCGGCATTCAGTACTTC,CASSPTGIGIQYF,TRBV4-1,NA,TRBD1,TRBJ2-4
TGTGCCAGCAGGGCCCTTCGGCAGCCCCAGCATTTT,CASRALRQPQHF,TRBV28,NA,NA,TRBJ1-5
TGTGCCAGCAGCCAAGAAGGTGGAGGGCGTGAGCAGTACTTC,CASSQEGGGREQYF,TRBV3-1/TRBV3-2,once,NA,TRBJ2-7